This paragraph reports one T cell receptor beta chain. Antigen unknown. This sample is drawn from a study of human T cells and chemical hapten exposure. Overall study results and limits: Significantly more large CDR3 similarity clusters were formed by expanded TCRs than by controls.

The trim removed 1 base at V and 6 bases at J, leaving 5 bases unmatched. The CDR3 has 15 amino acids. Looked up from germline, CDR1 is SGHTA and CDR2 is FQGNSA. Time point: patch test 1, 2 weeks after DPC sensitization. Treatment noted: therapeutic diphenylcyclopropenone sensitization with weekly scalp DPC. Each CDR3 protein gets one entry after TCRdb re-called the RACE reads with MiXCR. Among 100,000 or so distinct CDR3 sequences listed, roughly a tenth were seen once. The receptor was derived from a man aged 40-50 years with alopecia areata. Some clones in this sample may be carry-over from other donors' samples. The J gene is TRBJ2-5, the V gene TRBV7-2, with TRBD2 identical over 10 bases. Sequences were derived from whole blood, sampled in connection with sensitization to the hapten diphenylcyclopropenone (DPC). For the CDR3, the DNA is TGTGCCAGCAGCTTAGAAGCTAGCGGGAGTAAGACCCAGTACTTC. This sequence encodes CASSLEASGSKTQYF.